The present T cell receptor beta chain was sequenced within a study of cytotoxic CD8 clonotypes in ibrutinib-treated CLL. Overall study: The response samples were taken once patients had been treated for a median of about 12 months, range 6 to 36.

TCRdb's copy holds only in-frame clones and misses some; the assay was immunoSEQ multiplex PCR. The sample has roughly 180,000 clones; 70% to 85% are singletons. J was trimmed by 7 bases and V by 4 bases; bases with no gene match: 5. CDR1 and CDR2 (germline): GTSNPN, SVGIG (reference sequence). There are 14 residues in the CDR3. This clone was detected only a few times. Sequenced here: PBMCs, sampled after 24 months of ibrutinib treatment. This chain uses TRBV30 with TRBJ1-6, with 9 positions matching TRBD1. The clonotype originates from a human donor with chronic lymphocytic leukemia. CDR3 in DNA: TGTGCCTGGACCACAGGGGGCGGGAATTCACCCCTCCACTTT. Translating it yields CAWTTGGGNSPLHF.